The source of this T cell receptor (beta chain) is a study of blood T cells in healthy people across ages. A J-beta primer mix and a sample-barcoded 5' primer were used in a second PCR of about 7 to 12 cycles. TCRdb recomputed calls from the 5' RACE reads with MiXCR, one row per CDR3 protein. The data show about 800,000 distinct CDR3 sequences, with roughly 25% seen just once and approximately 3.7% held by the top ten. Germline lookup yields CDR1 MNHNS and CDR2 SASEGT. The CDR3 contains 13 residues. The junction had 7 bases not matched to a gene; V was cut back by 7 bases and J by 5 bases. This clonotype was counted only a few times. Its antigen is as yet unknown. Study results and limitations: The CMV status of each donor remained undetermined, and this could have confounded shifts in expanded clonotypes. The long-lived group displayed more naive CD4+ cells, plus higher diversity, than the aged donors did.

In addition, the sample was reused for a study of T cells of mothers and their children. That report adds: The shaping of TCR recombination output by thymic selection is similar in related and unrelated pairs. Clones that were microchimeric and persistent were not detected among T cells.

This chain links TRBV6-1 with TRBJ2-7; 8 bases match TRBD1. The sequenced sample consisted of blood. This receptor was identified in a boy between 10 and 17 years old in good health. In nucleotides, the CDR3 is TGTGCCAGCATTCGGGACAGGTTCGACGAGCAGTACTTC. It yields the protein CASIRDRFDEQYF.